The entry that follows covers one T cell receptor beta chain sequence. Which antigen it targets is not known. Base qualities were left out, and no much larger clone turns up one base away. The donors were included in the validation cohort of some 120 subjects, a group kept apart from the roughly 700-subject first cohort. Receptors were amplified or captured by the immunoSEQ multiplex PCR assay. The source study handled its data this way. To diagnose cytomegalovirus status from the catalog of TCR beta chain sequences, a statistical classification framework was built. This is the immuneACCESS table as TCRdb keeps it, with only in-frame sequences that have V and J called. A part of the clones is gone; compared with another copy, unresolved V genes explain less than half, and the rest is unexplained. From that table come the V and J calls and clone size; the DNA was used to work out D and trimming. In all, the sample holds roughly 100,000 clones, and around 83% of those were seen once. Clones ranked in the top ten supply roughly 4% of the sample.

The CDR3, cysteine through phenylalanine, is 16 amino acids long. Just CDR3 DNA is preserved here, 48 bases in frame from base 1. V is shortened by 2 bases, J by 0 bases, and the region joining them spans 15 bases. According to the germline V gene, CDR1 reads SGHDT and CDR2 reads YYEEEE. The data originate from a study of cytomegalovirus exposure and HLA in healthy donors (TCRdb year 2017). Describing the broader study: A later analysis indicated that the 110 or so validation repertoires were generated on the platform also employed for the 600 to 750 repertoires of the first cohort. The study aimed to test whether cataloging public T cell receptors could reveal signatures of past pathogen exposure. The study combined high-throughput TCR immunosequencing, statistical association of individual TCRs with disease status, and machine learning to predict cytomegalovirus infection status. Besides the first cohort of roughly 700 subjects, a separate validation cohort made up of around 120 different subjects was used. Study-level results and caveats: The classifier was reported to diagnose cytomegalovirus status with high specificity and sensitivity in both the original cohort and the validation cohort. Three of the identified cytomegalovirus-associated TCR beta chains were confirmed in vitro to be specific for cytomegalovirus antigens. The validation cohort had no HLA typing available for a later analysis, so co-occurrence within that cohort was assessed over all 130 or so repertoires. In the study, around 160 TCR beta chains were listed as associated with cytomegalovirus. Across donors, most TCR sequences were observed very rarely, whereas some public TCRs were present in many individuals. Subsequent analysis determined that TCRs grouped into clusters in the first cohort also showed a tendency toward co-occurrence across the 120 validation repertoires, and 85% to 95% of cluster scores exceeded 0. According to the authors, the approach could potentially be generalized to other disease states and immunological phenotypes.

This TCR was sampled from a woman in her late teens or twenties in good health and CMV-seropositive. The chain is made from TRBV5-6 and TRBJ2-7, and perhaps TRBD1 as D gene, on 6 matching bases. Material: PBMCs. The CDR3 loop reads CASSLLGAGDSYEQYF. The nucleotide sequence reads TGTGCCAGCAGCTTATTGGGGGCAGGGGACTCCTACGAGCAGTACTTC. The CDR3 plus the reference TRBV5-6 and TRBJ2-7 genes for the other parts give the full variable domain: DAGVTQSPTHLIKTRGQQVTLRCSPKSGHDTVSWYQQALGQGPQFIFQYYEEEERQRGNFPDRFSGHQFPNYSSELNVNALLLGDSALYLCASSLLGAGDSYEQYFGPGTRLTVT.